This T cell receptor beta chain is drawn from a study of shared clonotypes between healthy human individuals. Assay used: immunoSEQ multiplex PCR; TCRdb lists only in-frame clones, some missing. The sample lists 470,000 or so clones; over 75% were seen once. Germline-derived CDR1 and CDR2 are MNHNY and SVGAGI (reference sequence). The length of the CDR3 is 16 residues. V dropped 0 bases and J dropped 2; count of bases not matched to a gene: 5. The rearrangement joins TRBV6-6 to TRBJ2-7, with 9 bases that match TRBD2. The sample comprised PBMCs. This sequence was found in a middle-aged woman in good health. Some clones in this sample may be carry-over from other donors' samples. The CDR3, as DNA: TGTGCCAGCAGTTACTCTCGGCGGGAGGGCCCCTACGAGCAGTACTTC. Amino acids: CASSYSRREGPYEQYF.